The 17 T cell receptor beta chains presented below share a single source sample, sequenced in a study of blood T cell repertoires in COVID-19. Some clones are missing from TCRdb's copy, which holds only in-frame ones; the method was immunoSEQ multiplex PCR. In the table there are hundreds of thousands of clones, about 86% of which are singletons. Sequenced input: peripheral blood. All receptors come from a woman aged 25 to 45 who had recovered from COVID-19.

The gene calls are TRBV6-2 or TRBV6-3 and TRBJ1-1, with 8 bases lining up with TRBD1. Germline V CDR1 and CDR2: MNHEY, SVGEGT. The CDR3 is 15 residues long. V shed 5 bases and J 0 bases; nucleotides not matched to a gene: 5. In DNA, the CDR3 is TGTGCCAGCAGTCGGACAGGGCTCATGAACACTGAAGCTTTCTTT. Translation gives CASSRTGLMNTEAFF.

This rearrangement joins TRBV7-2 to TRBJ1-2; no reliable D call. The CDR3 has 13 residues. With 7 bases removed from V and 7 bases from J, the gap between germline ends came to 16 bases. Germline V CDR1 and CDR2: SGHTA, FQGNSA. The CDR3: CASTSDGRGGYTF. The CDR3 DNA is TGTGCCAGCACCTCCGACGGTAGAGGTGGCTACACCTTC.

V is TRBV5-5 and J is TRBJ1-3; the match to TRBD1 covers 8 bases. V dropped 4 bases and J dropped 1; count of bases not matched to a gene: 4. Germline loops: CDR1 SGHKS, CDR2 YYEKEE (reference sequence). This CDR3 has 15 amino acids. The CDR3 loop reads CASSPGGGSGNTIYF. The CDR3 DNA sequence: TGTGCCAGCAGCCCAGGGGGCGGATCTGGAAACACCATATATTTT.

The chain is built from TRBV18 and TRBJ1-6, with D possibly being TRBD1 (5 bases). Germline CDR1 and CDR2: KGHSH and LQKENI. V dropped 2 bases and J dropped 14 bases, with 16 bases sitting between them. This CDR3 is built from 14 residues. CDR3 sequence reads: CASSPLRGELSLHF. The DNA of the CDR3 is TGTGCCAGCTCACCATTAAGGGGTGAGCTATCCCTCCACTTT.

J is TRBJ1-1 and V is TRBV4-1, with 7 bases matching TRBD1. The length of the CDR3 is 14 residues. After removal of 4 bases from V and 2 bases from J, the junction contained 4 bases not matched to a gene. Looked up from germline, CDR1 is MGHRA and CDR2 is YSYEKL. As DNA, the CDR3 is TGCGCCAGCAGCCTCCGGGACAGCAACACTGAAGCTTTCTTT. This translates into CASSLRDSNTEAFF.

The J gene is TRBJ2-1, the V gene TRBV5-1; D remains ambiguous. V lost 0 bases, J lost 8 bases, and 12 bases lay in between. In germline, CDR1 is SGHRS, CDR2 YFSETQ. There are 14 residues in the CDR3. CDR3 DNA sequence: TGCGCCAGCAGCTTGGGTAGCCAGCATTATGAGCAGTTCTTC. Its translation is CASSLGSQHYEQFF. Full variable domain (missing parts from reference TRBV5-1 and TRBJ2-1): KAGVTQTPRYLIKTRGQQVTLSCSPISGHRSVSWYQQTPGQGLQFLFEYFSETQRNKGNFPGRFSGRQFSNSRSEMNVSTLELGDSALYLCASSLGSQHYEQFFGPGTRLTVL.

The rearrangement uses TRBV5-6 and TRBJ2-7; 7 nucleotides align to TRBD2. This CDR3 is built from 17 residues. The ends lost 4 bases at V and 4 bases at J; junction bases unmatched: 17. In germline, CDR1 is SGHDT, CDR2 YYEEEE. This CDR3 reads CASSPTLQAGGRYEQYF. In nucleotides, the CDR3 is TGTGCCAGCAGCCCTACCCTTCAGGCCGGGGGGAGATACGAGCAGTACTTC. The full variable domain, rest sourced from reference TRBV5-6 and TRBJ2-7, is DAGVTQSPTHLIKTRGQQVTLRCSPKSGHDTVSWYQQALGQGPQFIFQYYEEEERQRGNFPDRFSGHQFPNYSSELNVNALLLGDSALYLCASSPTLQAGGRYEQYFGPGTRLTVT.

The chain joins TRBV6-2 or TRBV6-3 to TRBJ2-2; 7 bases line up with TRBD1. V lost 6 bases, J lost 0 bases, and 16 bases stayed unmatched. This CDR3 has 19 amino acids. Germline lookup yields CDR1 MNHEY and CDR2 SVGEGT. The CDR3 loop reads CASSPPDRKDFANTGELFF. CDR3 sequence (DNA): TGTGCCAGCAGCCCCCCGGACAGGAAAGATTTCGCGAACACCGGGGAGCTGTTTTTT.

The V and J genes are TRBV19 and TRBJ1-2; perhaps TRBD1 as D (6 bases). Trimming stripped 1 base from V and 0 bases from J, with 9 bases between. CDR3 length equals 15 residues. In germline, CDR1 is LNHDA, CDR2 SQIVND (reference sequence). The CDR3 reads CASSIGTATNYGYTF. CDR3 nucleotides: TGTGCCAGTAGTATAGGGACAGCGACTAACTATGGCTACACCTTC.

J is TRBJ1-1 and V is TRBV2; perhaps TRBD1 as D (6 bases). V dropped 8 bases and J dropped 3 bases, with 13 bases sitting between them. From germline, CDR1 is SNHLY and CDR2 FYNNEI. This CDR3 is built from 13 residues. Here the CDR3 reads CASGTTPDTEAFF. The CDR3 coding sequence is TGTGCCAGCGGGACAACTCCTGACACTGAAGCTTTCTTT.

In this sample, this clone turned up once. The V gene is TRBV7-8, the J gene TRBJ1-1; D uncertain. CDR1 and CDR2 (germline): SGHVS, FQNEAQ. The V and J ends lost 0 bases and 1 base respectively, with 6 bases between them. The CDR3 is made up of 14 amino acids. DNA of the CDR3: TGTGCCAGCAGCTTAGCGAAAGCGAACACTGAAGCTTTCTTT. This encodes CASSLAKANTEAFF.

The chain links TRBV21-1 to TRBJ2-1; the table names TRBD1, a call not compared with the DNA. TRBV21-1 is designated a pseudogene. The CDR3 spans 15 residues. The CDR3 region has the DNA TGTGCCAGCAGCAAAGGGGACAGGGTTAGGCATGAGCAGTTCTTC. Protein sequence: CASSKGDRVRHEQFF.

A word on this clone: The junction shows a germline mismatch at one end, possibly a read error. The chain has TRBV11-1 and TRBJ1-5, with 7 bases that match TRBD1. Germline assignment: CDR1 SGHAT and CDR2 FQDESV (reference sequence). The CDR3 has 8 amino acids. CDR3 amino acids: CALGQVDF. The CDR3 DNA reads as TGTGCCCTCGGACAGGTGGATTTT.

The chain employs TRBV19 and TRBJ2-6, with a tentative D call TRBD2 (6 bases). The CDR3 length is 18 residues. Trimming pared 6 bases from V and 0 bases from J, leaving 18 bases between. CDR1 and CDR2 from the germline V gene are LNHDA and SQIVND (reference sequence). CDR3 nucleotide sequence: TGTGCCAGTAGATTTACTAGCCCTAGCCTCTCTGGGGCCAACGTCCTGACTTTC. Protein: CASRFTSPSLSGANVLTF.

The chain recombines TRBV11-2 with TRBJ1-6; unclear D gene. Trimming cost V 0 bases and J 0 bases, with 6 bases left between them. This CDR3 has 16 amino acids. Germline V lookup: CDR1 SGHAT, CDR2 FQNNGV. The CDR3 protein is CASSLDVSSYNSPLHF. DNA for the CDR3: TGTGCCAGCAGCTTAGATGTGAGCTCCTATAATTCACCCCTCCACTTT.

This clone occurred once. The J gene is TRBJ2-1, the V gene TRBV2; D possibly corresponds to TRBD2 (6 bases). The CDR3 is 16 residues long. Trimming pared 2 bases from V and 0 bases from J, leaving 11 bases between. Germline assignment: CDR1 SNHLY and CDR2 FYNNEI. The DNA for the CDR3 is TGTGCCAGCAGTGAAAGGGGCGGGAACTCCTACAATGAGCAGTTCTTC. It codes for CASSERGGNSYNEQFF. Based on the CDR3 plus reference TRBV2 and TRBJ2-1, the full variable domain is EPEVTQTPSHQVTQMGQEVILRCVPISNHLYFYWYRQILGQKVEFLVSFYNNEISEKSEIFDDQFSVERPDGSNFTLKIRSTKLEDSAMYFCASSERGGNSYNEQFFGPGTRLTVL.

The CDR3: CAISVDSEYRTDTQYF. In DNA, the CDR3 is TGTGCCATCAGTGTGGACAGTGAGTACCGCACAGATACGCAGTATTTT. This rearrangement joins TRBV10-3 to TRBJ2-3; TRBD1 might be the D (6 bases). V was trimmed by 4 bases and J by 1 base, leaving 15 bases between them. The CDR3 is 16 residues long. Germline CDR1 is ENHRY and CDR2 is SYGVKD.